This entry concerns a single TCR beta chain. What it binds is not known. V lost 2 bases and J lost 2, with 15 bases in between. The CDR3 consists of 16 residues. CDR1 is MNHEY, CDR2 SVGAGI, per germline. This record belongs to a study of T cell responses to AZD1222 COVID-19 vaccine. Study-wide results and limits: The study found Spike-specific TCR breadth and depth rose after two AZD1222 doses. Only a handful of AZD1222 recipients, more than 5 in all, had baseline seropositivity.

TCRdb's table, derived via immunoSEQ multiplex PCR, lists solely in-frame clones and lacks some. The table records about 55,000 clones, 70% to 90% of them present only once. The specimen comprised peripheral blood, sampled on day 0 of AZD1222 vaccination. The genes are TRBV6-5 and TRBJ1-2; D possibly corresponds to TRBD1 (5 bases). The sequence was obtained from an adult in good health. CDR3 bases: TGTGCCAGCAGTTACGGGGGTAGAGTTGCAAACTATGGCTACACCTTC. It codes for CASSYGGRVANYGYTF.